Listed here are 30 T cell receptor beta chains from one sample, sequenced in a study of blood T cell repertoires in COVID-19. The data were produced by immunoSEQ multiplex PCR, yet TCRdb's version contains in-frame clones alone and is incomplete. The sample contains 85,000 to 130,000 clones, about 91% of which appear only once. The sequenced material came from peripheral blood. These receptors were taken from a human donor in a cohort sampled during active COVID-19.

This clone was counted once. This rearrangement joins TRBV7-2 to TRBJ2-4; 10 nucleotides line up with TRBD1. With V trimmed by 5 bases and J by 4 bases, 2 bases remained unmatched. CDR3 size: 14 residues. Looked up from germline, CDR1 is SGHTA and CDR2 is FQGNSA. In DNA, the CDR3 is TGTGCCAGCAGCCGGGGACAGGGGAAAAACATTCAGTACTTC. Amino acids: CASSRGQGKNIQYF.

This clone was observed once. The chain couples TRBV2 to TRBJ2-5, with TRBD2 identical over 7 bases. CDR1 SNHLY and CDR2 FYNNEI come from the germline V gene. The V segment lost 2 bases and the J segment 2 bases; nucleotides outside the gene matches: 8. This CDR3 comprises 16 residues. CDR3 amino acids: CASSEIEASGQETQYF. The DNA of the CDR3 is TGTGCCAGCAGTGAAATTGAAGCTAGCGGACAAGAGACCCAGTACTTC.

The gene calls are TRBV6-2 or TRBV6-3 and TRBJ2-3; 10 bases align to TRBD2. Germline V lookup: CDR1 MNHEY, CDR2 SVGEGT. V shed 6 bases and J 0 bases; nucleotides not matched to a gene: 3. The CDR3 contains 15 residues. CDR3 region: CASSSTSGSTDTQYF. CDR3 in DNA: TGTGCCAGCAGCTCGACTAGCGGGAGCACAGATACGCAGTATTTT.

In its sample, this clone was seen once. The rearrangement links TRBV5-4 to TRBJ2-7, with D perhaps matching TRBD1 (6 bases). Looked up from germline, CDR1 is SGHNT and CDR2 is YYREEE (reference sequence). This CDR3 has 15 amino acids. V was cut by 0 bases and J by 2 bases, with 12 bases left in between. The DNA of the CDR3 is TGTGCCAGCAGCTTGGCAGGGGTTCGGCCCTACGAGCAGTACTTC. Residues: CASSLAGVRPYEQYF.

The CDR3 DNA sequence: TGTGCCTGGGGTCCCTCGGGGATCGATACGCAGTATTTT. Its protein is CAWGPSGIDTQYF. V is TRBV30 and J is TRBJ2-3; D may be TRBD2 (5 bases). Trimming left V 5 bases short and J 6 bases short, with 15 bases between. Germline CDR1 is GTSNPN and CDR2 is SVGIG (reference sequence). The CDR3 extends over 13 amino acids.

This chain uses TRBV27 with TRBJ1-1, with D perhaps matching TRBD1 (6 bases). Germline V CDR1 and CDR2: MNHEY, SMNVEV (reference sequence). V was shortened by 5 bases and J by 4 bases, with 14 bases between the two germline ends. The CDR3 length is 14 residues. The CDR3 loop is CASSTTGTLTEAFF. The CDR3 DNA reads as TGTGCCAGCAGTACTACCGGGACACTCACTGAAGCTTTCTTT.

The CDR3 DNA reads as TGTGCCAGCAGCTCACGGGTCTCGAGGCAGTTCTTC. This gives the protein CASSSRVSRQFF. The chain couples TRBV5-6 to TRBJ2-1; no definite D call. Germline V gives CDR1 SGHDT, CDR2 YYEEEE. This CDR3 has 12 residues. Trimming stripped 3 bases from V and 12 bases from J, with 13 bases between. Full variable domain (rest looked up from reference TRBV5-6 and TRBJ2-1): DAGVTQSPTHLIKTRGQQVTLRCSPKSGHDTVSWYQQALGQGPQFIFQYYEEEERQRGNFPDRFSGHQFPNYSSELNVNALLLGDSALYLCASSSRVSRQFFGPGTRLTVL.

This chain connects TRBV4-1 to TRBJ2-7, with 8 bases fitting TRBD1. Germline V gene sequence: CDR1 MGHRA, CDR2 YSYEKL. The junction had 2 bases not matched to a gene; V was cut back by 4 bases and J by 0 bases. CDR3 length equals 14 residues. In DNA form, the CDR3 reads TGCGCCAGCAGCCTGGGACAGGCCTCCTACGAGCAGTACTTC. Translating it yields CASSLGQASYEQYF.

This chain links TRBV18 with TRBJ1-1; tentatively, D is TRBD1 (6 bases). Germline values: CDR1 KGHSH, CDR2 LQKENI. The length of the CDR3 is 15 residues. V gave up 3 bases and J gave up 5 bases, with 16 bases separating them. CDR3 DNA sequence: TGTGCCAGCTCACCCCGGGCGGGGGGCGATACTGAAGCTTTCTTT. It specifies CASSPRAGGDTEAFF.

The CDR3 region is CASSVGLNEQFF. The CDR3 nucleotides read TGTGCCAGCAGTGTGGGACTCAATGAGCAGTTCTTC. The V call is TRBV9, the J call TRBJ2-1, with a weak D call TRBD2 (6 bases). This CDR3 has 12 residues. V was trimmed by 5 bases and J by 6 bases, leaving 9 bases between them. Germline-derived CDR1 and CDR2 are SGDLS and YYNGEE.

V is TRBV6-5 and J is TRBJ1-5; D gene uncertain. CDR1 and CDR2 from the germline V gene are MNHEY and SVGAGI. Trimming removed 6 bases at V and 0 bases at J, with 12 bases between. CDR3 size: 15 residues. The CDR3 is CASRVAEYSNQPQHF. In DNA, the CDR3 is TGTGCCAGCAGGGTGGCGGAGTATAGCAATCAGCCCCAGCATTTT.

In its sample, this clone was seen once. This chain uses TRBV7-6 with TRBJ2-2; possibly TRBD1 for D (6 bases). This CDR3 is built from 17 residues. Trimming left V 1 base short and J 0 bases short, with 12 bases between. CDR1 SGHVS and CDR2 FNYEAQ come from the germline V gene. The CDR3 DNA sequence: TGTGCCAGCAGCTTAGTGGGGACACAAGCGAACACCGGGGAGCTGTTTTTT. Encoded protein: CASSLVGTQANTGELFF.

This chain links TRBV4-3 with TRBJ1-6; D not resolved. The CDR3 runs to 15 residues. Trimming removed 0 bases from V and 7 bases from J, with 10 bases in between. Germline lookup yields CDR1 LGHNA and CDR2 YSLEER. Here the CDR3 DNA reads TGCGCCAGCAGCCAAGATGGCAGATCAAATTCACCCCTCCACTTT. Translating gives CASSQDGRSNSPLHF.

The chain couples TRBV7-9 to TRBJ2-4; D is possibly TRBD2 (5 bases). The germline V and J ends were trimmed by 4 bases and 4 bases, with 23 bases remaining between them. Germline V gene lookup returns CDR1 SEHNR and CDR2 FQNEAQ (reference sequence). The CDR3 consists of 18 residues. CDR3 residues: CASSSRVEDVFAKNIQYF. DNA for the CDR3: TGTGCCAGCAGCTCCCGGGTGGAGGATGTTTTCGCGAAAAACATTCAGTACTTC.

The chain carries TRBV25-1 and TRBJ1-2; D is unresolved. The ends were cut back, 2 bases at V and 8 bases at J, with 12 bases in the middle. The CDR3 has 13 residues. Germline V gene lookup returns CDR1 MGHDK and CDR2 SYGVNS. CDR3 DNA sequence: TGTGCCAGCAGTGAAGGTGGACGGGGAGGCTACACCTTC. It codes for CASSEGGRGGYTF.

The chain is built from TRBV6-2 or TRBV6-3 and TRBJ1-5; TRBD1 agrees at 9 bases. The trim removed 2 bases at V and 4 bases at J, leaving 6 bases unmatched. The CDR3 runs to 16 residues. CDR1 is MNHEY and CDR2 is SVGEGT in the germline V gene. The CDR3 nucleotides are TGTGCCAGCAGTTACACGGGACAGGGATCAAATCAGCCCCAGCATTTT. It is translated as CASSYTGQGSNQPQHF.

This chain uses TRBV19 with TRBJ2-2; the match to TRBD2 covers 9 bases. The CDR3 runs 16 residues. The V segment lost 6 bases and the J segment 3 bases; nucleotides outside the gene matches: 8. Germline V CDR1 and CDR2: LNHDA, SQIVND (reference sequence). The CDR3 sequence: CASSRYSGGYTGELFF. DNA of the CDR3: TGTGCCAGTAGCCGCTATAGCGGGGGTTACACCGGGGAGCTGTTTTTT.

The V call is TRBV4-3, the J call TRBJ1-6, with 8 bases that match TRBD1. CDR1 is LGHNA, CDR2 YSLEER, per germline. After removal of 1 base from V and 10 bases from J, the junction contained 9 bases not matched to a gene. The CDR3 spans 16 residues. In DNA form, the CDR3 reads TGCGCCAGCAGCCAAGCGGCCACAGGGGGTGAATCACCCCTCCACTTT. This codes for CASSQAATGGESPLHF.

The chain carries TRBV19 and TRBJ2-2; 9 bases match TRBD1. J gave up 7 bases and V 7 bases, and 10 bases lay outside the gene matches. The CDR3 totals 15 residues. Germline CDR1 is LNHDA and CDR2 is SQIVND (reference sequence). CDR3 amino acids: CASIRGDRVGGELFF. The DNA of the CDR3 is TGTGCCAGTATCCGCGGGGACAGGGTTGGCGGGGAGCTGTTTTTT.

The genes are TRBV6-2 or TRBV6-3 and TRBJ1-1; a weak D match, TRBD1 (6 bases). The V gene's germline CDR1 is MNHEY and CDR2 SVGEGT. Trimming took 4 bases from V and 6 from J, leaving 15 bases between them. This CDR3 spans 14 amino acids. This CDR3 is CASSSAGVIAEAFF. The CDR3 DNA is TGTGCCAGCAGTTCCGCAGGGGTGATCGCTGAAGCTTTCTTT.

V and J are TRBV6-5 and TRBJ2-5; D possibly corresponds to TRBD1 (6 bases). Trimming shortened V by 6 bases and J by 6 bases, and 11 bases separated the two germline ends. Germline V gene sequence: CDR1 MNHEY, CDR2 SVGAGI. CDR3 length: 12 residues. In DNA form, the CDR3 reads TGTGCCAGCAGGGGGGCACTGCAGACCCAGTACTTC. It encodes CASRGALQTQYF.

The genes are TRBV29-1 and TRBJ2-5; TRBD1 aligns across 8 bases. The CDR3 spans 15 residues. Trimming at V came to 2 bases and at J to 1 base, leaving 6 bases not matched to a gene. Germline assignment: CDR1 SQVTM and CDR2 ANQGSEA. The CDR3 region has the DNA TGCAGCGTTGAACCGGGACAGGAGCCCCAAGAGACCCAGTACTTC. Translation: CSVEPGQEPQETQYF.

This chain connects TRBV9 to TRBJ1-4; weak D call: TRBD1 (6 bases). The CDR3 runs to 14 residues. Germline assignment: CDR1 SGDLS and CDR2 YYNGEE. V was trimmed by 2 bases and J by 7 bases, leaving 12 bases between them. The CDR3 coding sequence is TGTGCCAGCAGCGTCGGACAGTATCCTGAAAAACTGTTTTTT. Translation: CASSVGQYPEKLFF.

As to this clone: Other DNA sequences in this specimen translate into the identical CDR3. The chain employs TRBV9 and TRBJ2-3; D remains ambiguous. The CDR3 covers 13 residues. Germline V gene lookup returns CDR1 SGDLS and CDR2 YYNGEE. Deletions cut 4 bases from V and 3 bases from J, with 9 bases between. Written as DNA, the CDR3 is TGTGCCAGCAGCCGAGGTGGAACAGATACGCAGTATTTT. Translated: CASSRGGTDTQYF.

V is TRBV7-2 and J is TRBJ1-1; 8 nucleotides agree with TRBD1. Germline CDR1 reads SGHTA; CDR2 reads FQGNSA. J lost 1 base, V lost 3 bases, and 4 bases had no gene match. The CDR3 is made up of 15 amino acids. CDR3 nucleotides: TGTGCCAGCAGCTTGGGGGGGACAGGGAACACTGAAGCTTTCTTT. As protein: CASSLGGTGNTEAFF.

The table lists this clone with a few counts. The V and J genes are TRBV19 and TRBJ2-2, with D possibly matching TRBD2 (5 bases). In germline, CDR1 is LNHDA, CDR2 SQIVND (reference sequence). This CDR3 is built from 13 residues. The germline V and J ends were trimmed by 4 bases and 4 bases, with 7 bases remaining between them. In DNA, the CDR3 is TGTGCCAGTAGTACTACTAGCACCGGGGAGCTGTTTTTT. This gives the protein CASSTTSTGELFF.

The chain employs TRBV28 and TRBJ2-3; maybe TRBD2 (6 bases). Germline V lookup: CDR1 MDHEN, CDR2 SYDVKM. This CDR3 comprises 15 residues. V lost 6 bases and J lost 3, with 16 bases in between. The CDR3 bases are TGTGCCAGCAGCCACCGAATTGGGAGGACAGATACGCAGTATTTT. Its translation is CASSHRIGRTDTQYF. The whole variable domain, filled in from reference TRBV28 and TRBJ2-3, reads DVKVTQSSRYLVKRTGEKVFLECVQDMDHENMFWYRQDPGLGLRLIYFSYDVKMKEKGDIPEGYSVSREKKERFSLILESASTNQTSMYLCASSHRIGRTDTQYFGPGTRLTVL.

CDR3 amino acids: CASSLLGGQRDGYTF. The CDR3 DNA sequence: TGCGCCAGCAGTCTCCTCGGAGGGCAGCGGGACGGCTACACCTTC. The chain joins TRBV4-3 to TRBJ1-2, with TRBD1 as a possible D gene (5 bases). Trimming took 6 bases from V and 8 from J, leaving 22 bases between them. Germline CDR1 and CDR2: LGHNA and YSLEER. The CDR3 is 15 amino acids.

This clone has only one observation. This sequence joins TRBV7-6 and TRBJ2-2; TRBD2 matches 8 bases. The germline V gene has CDR1 SGHVS and CDR2 FNYEAQ. V was clipped by 5 bases and J by 5 bases; unmatched bases: 7. The CDR3 extends over 15 amino acids. The CDR3 nucleotides read TGTGCCAGCAGCCCCGGGACTAGTGGGACCGGGGAGCTGTTTTTT. This sequence encodes CASSPGTSGTGELFF.

The V and J genes are TRBV28 and TRBJ2-7; 9 nucleotides agree with TRBD2. The CDR3 consists of 15 residues. Unmatched junction bases numbered 11, after V lost 6 bases and J lost 5 bases. Germline CDR1 reads MDHEN; CDR2 reads SYDVKM. CDR3 region: CASRPLAGVDHEQYF. The CDR3 DNA reads as TGTGCCAGCAGACCATTAGCGGGAGTAGACCACGAGCAGTACTTC.